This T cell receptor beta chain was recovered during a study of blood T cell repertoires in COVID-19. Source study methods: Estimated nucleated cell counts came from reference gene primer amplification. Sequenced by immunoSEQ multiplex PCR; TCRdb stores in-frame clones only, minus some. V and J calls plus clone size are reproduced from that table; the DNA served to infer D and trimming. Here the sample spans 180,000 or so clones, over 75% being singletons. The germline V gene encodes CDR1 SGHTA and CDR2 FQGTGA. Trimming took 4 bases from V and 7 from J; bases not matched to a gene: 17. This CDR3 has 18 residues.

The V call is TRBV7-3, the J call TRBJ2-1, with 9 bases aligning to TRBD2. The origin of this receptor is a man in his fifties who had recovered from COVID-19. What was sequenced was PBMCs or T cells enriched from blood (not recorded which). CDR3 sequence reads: CASSSPSAAGGPYNEQFF. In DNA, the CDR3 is TGTGCCAGCAGCTCGCCCAGCGCGGCGGGAGGGCCGTATAATGAGCAGTTCTTC.